This T cell receptor beta chain was obtained from a study of cytomegalovirus exposure and HLA in healthy donors. About the study: The study's early data release held roughly 91 million unique TCRs from HLA-typed donors.

This CDR3 comprises 15 residues. Per germline, CDR1 MNHNS and CDR2 SASEGT. With V trimmed by 3 bases and J by 2 bases, 6 bases remained unmatched. Notes on this clone: Its antigen remains unidentified.

Study outcomes and limitations: TCR beta chains numbering some 160 were designated cytomegalovirus-associated.

13 Jbeta primers and 60 Vbeta primers were used for the PCR. The repertoire was sequenced with immunoSEQ multiplex PCR; TCRdb's copy has only in-frame clones and lacks some. The sample yields roughly 180,000 clones, about 75% seen once. The specimen was PBMCs. V is TRBV6-1 and J is TRBJ1-2; 7 bases agree with TRBD1. The clonotype originates from a female donor in good health and CMV-seronegative. The CDR3 here is CASSDRPGGNYGYTF. In DNA form, the CDR3 reads TGTGCCAGCAGTGATAGGCCAGGGGGGAACTATGGCTACACCTTC.